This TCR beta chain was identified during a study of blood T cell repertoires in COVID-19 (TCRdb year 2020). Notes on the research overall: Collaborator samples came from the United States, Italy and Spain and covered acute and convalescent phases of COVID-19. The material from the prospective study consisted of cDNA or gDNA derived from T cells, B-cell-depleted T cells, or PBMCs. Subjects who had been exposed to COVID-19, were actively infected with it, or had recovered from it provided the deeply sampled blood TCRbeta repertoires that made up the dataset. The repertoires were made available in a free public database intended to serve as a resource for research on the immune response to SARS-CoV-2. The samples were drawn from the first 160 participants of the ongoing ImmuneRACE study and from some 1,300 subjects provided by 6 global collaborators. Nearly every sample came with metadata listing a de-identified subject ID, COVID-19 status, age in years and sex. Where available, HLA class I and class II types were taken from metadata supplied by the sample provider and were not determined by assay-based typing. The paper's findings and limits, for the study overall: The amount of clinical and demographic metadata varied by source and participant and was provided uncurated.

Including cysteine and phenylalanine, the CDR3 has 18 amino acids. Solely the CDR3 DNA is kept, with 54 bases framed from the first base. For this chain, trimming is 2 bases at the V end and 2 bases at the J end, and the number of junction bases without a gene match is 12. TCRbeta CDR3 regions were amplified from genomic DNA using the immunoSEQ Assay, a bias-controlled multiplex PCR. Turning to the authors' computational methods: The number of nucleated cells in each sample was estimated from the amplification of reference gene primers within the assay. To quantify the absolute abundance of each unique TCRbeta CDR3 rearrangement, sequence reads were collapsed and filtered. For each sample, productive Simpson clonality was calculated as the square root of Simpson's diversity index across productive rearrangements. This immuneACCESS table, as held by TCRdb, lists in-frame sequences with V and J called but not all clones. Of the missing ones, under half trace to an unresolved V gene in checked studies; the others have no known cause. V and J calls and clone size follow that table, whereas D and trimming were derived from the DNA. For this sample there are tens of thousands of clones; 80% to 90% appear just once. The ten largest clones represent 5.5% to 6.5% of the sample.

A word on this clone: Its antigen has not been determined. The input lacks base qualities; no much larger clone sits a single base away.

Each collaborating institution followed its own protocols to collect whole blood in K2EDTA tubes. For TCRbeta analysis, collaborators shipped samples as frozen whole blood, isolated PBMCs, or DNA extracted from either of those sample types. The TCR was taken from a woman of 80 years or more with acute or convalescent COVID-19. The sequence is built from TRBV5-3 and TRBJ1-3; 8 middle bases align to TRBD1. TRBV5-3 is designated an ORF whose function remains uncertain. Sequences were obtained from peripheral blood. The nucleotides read TGTGCCAGAAGCTTAAGGGGGATGGTGGACAGGGCTGGAAACACCATATATTTT. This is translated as CARSLRGMVDRAGNTIYF.